The rows below give T cell receptor beta chains drawn from one sample of a study of shared clonotypes between healthy human individuals. Clones were read by immunoSEQ multiplex PCR, and TCRdb kept only the in-frame ones, dropping some. The sample has some 1.5 million clones; 95% to 99% are singletons. The sample was naive CD4+ T cells sorted from blood. The receptors were gathered from a man between 25 and 39 years old in good health. The CDR3 runs from the conserved cysteine through the conserved F or W. The order of the fields is CDR3 DNA, CDR3 protein, J gene, clone size, D gene, V gene. D genes are given only for firm matches. Only some rows state a clone size, as once, few, many or a class for expanded clones.

TGTGCCAGCTCACCGGACAGGGCGGGATCGGGAGAGCAGTACTTC	CASSPDRAGSGEQYF	TRBJ2-7	-	TRBD1	TRBV18
TGCGCCAGCAGCTTGGAGGGGAACTATGGCTACACCTTC	CASSLEGNYGYTF	TRBJ1-2	few	-	TRBV5-1
TGCGCCAGCAGCCAGGGGACAGCGATCAATCAGCCCCAGCATTTT	CASSQGTAINQPQHF	TRBJ1-5	once	TRBD1	TRBV4-1
TGTGCCACCAGCAGTCCCACCGGTCAGACTGGGGCCAACGTCCTGACTTTC	CATSSPTGQTGANVLTF	TRBJ2-6	-	-	TRBV15
TGTGCCAGCAGTGAATCGTTCAGGCCTTACCGGGGCTTC	CASSESFRPYRGF	TRBJ2-7	-	-	TRBV6-1
TGTGCCAGCAGCTCAACTCTAGCGGGCTCGAGATACGAGCAGTACTTC	CASSSTLAGSRYEQYF	TRBJ2-7	-	TRBD2	TRBV13
TGTGCCAGCAGCACCACGGGACTAATACAGCCCCAGCATTTT	CASSTTGLIQPQHF	TRBJ1-5	-	-	TRBV6-1
TGTGCCAGCTCACCGACATCCGGACTAGCGGGGATCTACGAGCAGTACTTC	CASSPTSGLAGIYEQYF	TRBJ2-7	-	TRBD2	TRBV18
TGTGCCAGTAGTATAGATATAACCTCAGACAGGAACACTGAAGCTTTCTTT	CASSIDITSDRNTEAFF	TRBJ1-1	-	-	TRBV19
TGTGCCAGCAGCGAAGGGCTAGCGGGAGGACAAGATACGCAGTATTTT	CASSEGLAGGQDTQYF	TRBJ2-3	once	TRBD2	TRBV7-3
TGTGCCAGCAGCGCCCTAAAGGGACAGGGCGATTCCTACGAGCAGTACTTC	CASSALKGQGDSYEQYF	TRBJ2-7	-	-	TRBV21-1
TGTGCCATCAGTGAGCTAGAACCGGGACAGAGGCTATATGGCTACACCTTC	CAISELEPGQRLYGYTF	TRBJ1-2	-	TRBD1	TRBV10-3
TGTGCCAGTAGATCCCTAGCGGGAGCGAACGAGCAGTACTTC	CASRSLAGANEQYF	TRBJ2-7	-	TRBD2	TRBV19
TGCGCCAGCAGCTTGATCGGGGCGAATGAAAAACTGTTTTTT	CASSLIGANEKLFF	TRBJ1-4	-	-	TRBV5-1
TGTGCCAGCAGTAGCAATCAGCCCCAGCATTTT	CASSSNQPQHF	TRBJ1-5	-	-	TRBV6-6
TGTGCCAGCTCACCAGCCGGGGAGACCCAGTACTTC	CASSPAGETQYF	TRBJ2-5	-	-	TRBV18
TGTGCCAGCACCCTAAGAGCGGGACCCACGCCCGGGGAGCTGTTTTTT	CASTLRAGPTPGELFF	TRBJ2-2	-	TRBD2	TRBV27
TGTGCCAGCAGCCGTACAACTAGCGGGAGGGCCTACGAGCAGTACTTC	CASSRTTSGRAYEQYF	TRBJ2-7	-	TRBD2	TRBV5-4